These 14 T cell receptor beta chains share one sample of origin, sequenced in a study of T-cell memory formation after mild COVID-19. TCRdb re-analysed the 5' RACE reads in MiXCR, keeping a single row per CDR3 protein. The profile shows 450,000 or so distinct CDR3 sequences, approximately 23% of them singletons. Sample: PBMCs or a T cell subset sorted from them (not recorded which). The receptors derive from an adult woman who had mild COVID-19 (a few samples of this study predate the infection). Cell type and time point are not known.

Only a few counts were recorded for this clonotype. The J gene is TRBJ2-2, the V gene TRBV7-2; 8 bases line up with TRBD2. With 5 bases clipped from V and 6 bases from J, the junction kept 8 bases outside the gene matches. This CDR3 is built from 15 residues. Germline lookup yields CDR1 SGHTA and CDR2 FQGNSA. CDR3 amino acids: CASSPDGGAAGELFF. The CDR3, as DNA: TGTGCCAGCAGCCCAGACGGGGGGGCAGCCGGGGAGCTGTTTTTT.

Only a few counts were recorded for this clonotype. This chain uses TRBV18 with TRBJ1-1, with 10 bases identical to TRBD1. V lost 2 bases to trimming and J lost 5 bases; unmatched junction nucleotides: 5. The germline gives CDR1 KGHSH, CDR2 LQKENI. The CDR3 covers 15 residues. This chain's CDR3 is CASSPTGTGATEAFF. The DNA for the CDR3 is TGTGCCAGCTCACCAACCGGGACAGGGGCAACTGAAGCTTTCTTT. Combining the CDR3 with reference TRBV18 and TRBJ1-1 gives the whole variable domain NAGVMQNPRHLVRRRGQEARLRCSPMKGHSHVYWYRQLPEEGLKFMVYLQKENIIDESGMPKERFSAEFPKEGPSILRIQQVVRGDSAAYFCASSPTGTGATEAFFGQGTRLTVV.

Only a few counts were recorded for this clonotype. At one end, the junction sequence differs from germline, possibly due to a read error. This sequence joins TRBV29-1 and TRBJ1-1; D is possibly TRBD1 (5 bases). CDR1 and CDR2 from the germline V gene are SQVTM and ANQGSEA. This CDR3 has 13 amino acids. CDR3 residues: CSVGQGVNTEAFF. For the CDR3, the DNA is TGCAGCGTTGGTCAGGGAGTGAACACTGAAGCCTTCTTT.

The chain is built from TRBV21-1 and TRBJ2-7; TRBD2 is taken as the D call from the table, unchecked against the DNA. TRBV21-1 is a pseudogene locus. The CDR3 is 17 residues long. DNA of the CDR3: TGTGCCAGCAGCAAAGTTGTAGAAGCGGGCCGCTCCTACGAGCAGTACTTC. Protein: CASSKVVEAGRSYEQYF.

V is TRBV12-3 or TRBV12-4 and J is TRBJ1-2; TRBD1 is a possible D gene (5 bases). Trimming pared 6 bases from V and 2 bases from J, leaving 10 bases between. The CDR3 contains 13 residues. For the CDR3, the DNA is TGTGCCAGCAGAGTGGGGGGGAACTATGGCTACACCTTC. Translating gives CASRVGGNYGYTF.

The rearrangement uses TRBV29-1 and TRBJ2-6; D not certain. The V gene's germline CDR1 is SQVTM and CDR2 ANQGSEA. V lost 5 bases and J lost 2, with 1 base in between. The CDR3 consists of 11 residues. This chain's CDR3 is CSVTGANVLTF. The CDR3 DNA follows: TGCAGCGTTACTGGGGCCAACGTCCTGACTTTC.

This clonotype was detected only a few times. The V call is TRBV4-3, the J call TRBJ2-1; D may be TRBD2 (6 bases). This CDR3 is built from 15 residues. V dropped 1 base and J dropped 6 bases, with 13 bases sitting between them. Germline lookup yields CDR1 LGHNA and CDR2 YSLEER. The CDR3 sequence: CASSQAPGTPNEQFF. In DNA, the CDR3 is TGCGCCAGCAGCCAAGCTCCCGGGACTCCCAATGAGCAGTTCTTC.

This clonotype has only a few counts. The genes are TRBV7-2 and TRBJ2-4; weak D call: TRBD2 (6 bases). V was clipped by 1 base and J by 7 bases, with 8 bases between them. Germline V gives CDR1 SGHTA, CDR2 FQGNSA. The CDR3 sequence is 13 residues long. The DNA for the CDR3 is TGTGCCAGCAGCTTAGATGGGGGGAACATTCAGTACTTC. This sequence encodes CASSLDGGNIQYF.

This clonotype was seen only a few times. The chain is built from TRBV5-1 and TRBJ2-5; unclear D gene. This CDR3 has 13 amino acids. The V end lost 0 bases, the J end lost 2 bases, and 5 bases lay between the germline ends. The germline gives CDR1 SGHRS, CDR2 YFSETQ. The CDR3 DNA reads as TGCGCCAGCAGCTTGGGAGATCAAGAGACCCAGTACTTC. This codes for CASSLGDQETQYF.

This clonotype was recorded many times. The chain is built from TRBV11-2 and TRBJ2-4, with no clear D. V lost 0 bases and J lost 3, with 0 bases in between. Germline lookup yields CDR1 SGHAT and CDR2 FQNNGV. The CDR3 covers 12 residues. The CDR3 loop reads CASSLDKNIQYF. CDR3 coding DNA: TGTGCCAGCAGCTTAGACAAAAACATTCAGTACTTC.

This clonotype occurred a few times. The J gene is TRBJ2-7, the V gene TRBV5-6; D perhaps matches TRBD2 (5 bases). Germline CDR1 reads SGHDT; CDR2 reads YYEEEE. V lost 2 bases, J lost 6 bases, and 21 bases lay in between. CDR3 length: 16 residues. This CDR3 reads CASSFFIMLGEREQYF. In DNA form, the CDR3 reads TGTGCCAGCAGCTTCTTTATCATGCTTGGGGAGCGCGAGCAGTACTTC.

In this sample, this clonotype turned up a few times. The chain recombines TRBV20-1 with TRBJ1-1, with no clear D. The length of the CDR3 is 14 residues. In germline, CDR1 is DFQATT, CDR2 SNEGSKA (reference sequence). V shed 2 bases and J shed 1 base, with 11 bases lying between them. The CDR3 region is CSARPNTWNTEAFF. The CDR3 DNA is TGCAGTGCTAGACCTAACACATGGAACACTGAAGCTTTCTTT.

The rearrangement links TRBV21-1 to TRBJ2-1; no check of the table's D call, TRBD1, against the DNA was made. TRBV21-1 is assigned pseudogene status. The CDR3 runs 16 residues. DNA for the CDR3: TGTGCCAGCAGTCCATTCCGGGAGCGGGTCTACAATGAGCAGTTCTTC. Residues: CASSPFRERVYNEQFF.

This clonotype occurred a few times. The chain couples TRBV5-1 to TRBJ2-3; 11 bases align to TRBD2. The trim removed 0 bases at V and 4 bases at J, leaving 4 bases unmatched. Germline V gene data show CDR1 as SGHRS and CDR2 as YFSETQ. This CDR3 comprises 16 residues. This CDR3 reads CASSLASGGPSDTQYF. CDR3 sequence (DNA): TGCGCCAGCAGCTTGGCTAGCGGGGGGCCCTCAGATACGCAGTATTTT.